The 5 T cell receptor beta chains listed next were all sequenced from one sample in a study of cytomegalovirus exposure and HLA in healthy donors. Primers for the PCR totalled 60 Vbeta and 13 Jbeta. Produced via immunoSEQ multiplex PCR; TCRdb's table is partial and in-frame only. The sample holds around 180,000 clones, roughly 90% seen once. What was sequenced was PBMCs. These receptors all come from a girl less than two years old in good health and CMV-seronegative.

The rearrangement uses TRBV6-1 and TRBJ1-3, with a tentative D call TRBD1 (5 bases). CDR1 and CDR2 (germline): MNHNS, SASEGT. V shed 7 bases and J shed 4 bases, with 14 bases lying between them. This CDR3 has 14 residues. CDR3 coding DNA: TGTGCCAGCACCCCCTCAGGGTCCGGAAACACCATATATTTT. It is translated as CASTPSGSGNTIYF.

The chain is built from TRBV25-1 and TRBJ2-7; perhaps TRBD1 as D (6 bases). Germline loops: CDR1 MGHDK, CDR2 SYGVNS. This CDR3 has 16 residues. V dropped 5 bases and J dropped 3 bases, with 20 bases sitting between them. CDR3 sequence: CASSTRTARESYEQYF. The CDR3 DNA is TGTGCCAGCAGTACTCGGACAGCAAGAGAAAGCTACGAGCAGTACTTC.

The rearrangement links TRBV4-1 to TRBJ2-3, with a weak D call TRBD2 (7 bases). Germline V gene sequence: CDR1 MGHRA, CDR2 YSYEKL. V gave up 1 base and J gave up 1 base, with 12 bases separating them. This CDR3 comprises 16 residues. The CDR3 is CASSQAQGRGTDTQYF. CDR3 nucleotides: TGCGCCAGCAGCCAAGCTCAGGGGAGGGGCACAGATACGCAGTATTTT.

V is TRBV5-1 and J is TRBJ2-3, with a weak D call TRBD1 (6 bases). The CDR3 is 14 amino acids. Per the germline V gene, CDR1 is SGHRS and CDR2 is YFSETQ. The ends were cut back, 5 bases at V and 0 bases at J, with 10 bases in the middle. The DNA for the CDR3 is TGCGCCAGCAGGCTAGGACAGAGCACAGATACGCAGTATTTT. Its protein is CASRLGQSTDTQYF.

The CDR3 DNA sequence: TGTGCCTGCTACGCCCCTCTAGCGGGGGTCTACAATGAGCAGTTCTTC. Its protein is CACYAPLAGVYNEQFF. The chain has TRBV30 and TRBJ2-1, with TRBD2 matching 10 bases. This CDR3 is 16 amino acids long. V trimming: 6 bases; J trimming: 3 bases; junction bases outside the gene matches: 11. CDR1 and CDR2 from the germline V gene are GTSNPN and SVGIG (reference sequence).